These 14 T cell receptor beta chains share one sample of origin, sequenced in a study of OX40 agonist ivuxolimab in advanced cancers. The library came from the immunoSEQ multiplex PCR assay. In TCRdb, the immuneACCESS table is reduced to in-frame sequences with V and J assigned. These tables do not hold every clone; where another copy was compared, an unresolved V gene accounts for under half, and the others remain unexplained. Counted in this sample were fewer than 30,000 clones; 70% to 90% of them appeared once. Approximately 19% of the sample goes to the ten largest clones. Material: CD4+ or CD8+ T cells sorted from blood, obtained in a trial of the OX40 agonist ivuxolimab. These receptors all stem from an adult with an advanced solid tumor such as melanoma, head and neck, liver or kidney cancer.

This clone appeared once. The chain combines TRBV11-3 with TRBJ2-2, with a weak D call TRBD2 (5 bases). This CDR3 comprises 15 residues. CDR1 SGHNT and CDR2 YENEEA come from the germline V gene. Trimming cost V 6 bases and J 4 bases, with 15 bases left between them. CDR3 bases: TGTGCCAGCAGTTCCAATCGGGGTGGCACCGGGGAGCTGTTTTTT. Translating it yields CASSSNRGGTGELFF.

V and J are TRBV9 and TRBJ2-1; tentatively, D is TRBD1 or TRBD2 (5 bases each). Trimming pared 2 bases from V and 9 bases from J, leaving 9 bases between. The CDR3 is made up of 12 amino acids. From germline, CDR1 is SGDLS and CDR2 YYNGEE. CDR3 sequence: CASSVPGSEQFF. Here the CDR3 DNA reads TGTGCCAGCAGCGTTCCAGGGAGTGAGCAGTTCTTC. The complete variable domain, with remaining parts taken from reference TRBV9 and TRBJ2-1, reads DSGVTQTPKHLITATGQRVTLRCSPRSGDLSVYWYQQSLDQGLQFLIQYYNGEERAKGNILERFSAQQFPDLHSELNLSSLELGDSALYFCASSVPGSEQFFGPGTRLTVL.

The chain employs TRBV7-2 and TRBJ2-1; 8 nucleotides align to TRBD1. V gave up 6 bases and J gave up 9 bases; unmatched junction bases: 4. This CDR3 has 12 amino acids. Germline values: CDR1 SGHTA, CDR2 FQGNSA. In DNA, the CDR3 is TGTGCCAGCAGAGGACAGGGTGCTGAGCAGTTCTTC. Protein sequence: CASRGQGAEQFF.

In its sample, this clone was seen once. This chain's CDR3 is CASSSRVENIQYF. As DNA, the CDR3 is TGTGCCAGCAGCTCAAGAGTAGAAAACATTCAGTACTTC. This chain connects TRBV13 to TRBJ2-4; the D is unclear. The CDR3 runs 13 residues. Germline V gene sequence: CDR1 PRHDT, CDR2 FYEKMQ (reference sequence). The V gene lost 4 bases and the J gene lost 5 bases, with 9 bases spanning the gap.

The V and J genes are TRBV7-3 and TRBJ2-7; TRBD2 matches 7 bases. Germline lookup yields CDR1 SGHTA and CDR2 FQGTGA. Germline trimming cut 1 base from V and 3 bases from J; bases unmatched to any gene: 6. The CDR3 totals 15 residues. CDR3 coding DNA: TGTGCCAGCAGCTTAAACGCGGGAGAGGGCTACGAGCAGTACTTC. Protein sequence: CASSLNAGEGYEQYF.

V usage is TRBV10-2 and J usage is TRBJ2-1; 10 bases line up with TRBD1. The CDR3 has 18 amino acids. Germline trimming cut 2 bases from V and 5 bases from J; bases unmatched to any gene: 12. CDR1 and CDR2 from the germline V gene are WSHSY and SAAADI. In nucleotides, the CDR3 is TGCGCCAGCAGTGAGAGCCCACCGGGACAGGGGATTAACAATGAGCAGTTCTTC. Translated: CASSESPPGQGINNEQFF.

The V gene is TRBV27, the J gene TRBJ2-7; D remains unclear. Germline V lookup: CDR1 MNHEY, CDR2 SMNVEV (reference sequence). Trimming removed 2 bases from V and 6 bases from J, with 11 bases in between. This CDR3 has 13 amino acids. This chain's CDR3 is CASSLVPAGEQYF. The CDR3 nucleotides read TGTGCCAGCAGTTTAGTCCCCGCCGGCGAGCAGTACTTC.

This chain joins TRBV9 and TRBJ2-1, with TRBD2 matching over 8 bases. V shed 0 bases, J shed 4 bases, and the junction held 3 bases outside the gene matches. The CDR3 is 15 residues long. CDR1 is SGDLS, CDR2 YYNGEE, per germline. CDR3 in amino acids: CASSVGGGNYNEQFF. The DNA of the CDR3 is TGTGCCAGCAGCGTAGGCGGGGGGAATTACAATGAGCAGTTCTTC.

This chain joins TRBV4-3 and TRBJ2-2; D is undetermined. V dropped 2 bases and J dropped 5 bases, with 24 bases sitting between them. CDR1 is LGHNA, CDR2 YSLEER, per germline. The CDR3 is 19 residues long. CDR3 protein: CASSQPPVNRNSRTGELFF. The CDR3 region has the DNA TGCGCCAGCAGCCAACCACCCGTGAACAGAAACTCGAGGACCGGGGAGCTGTTTTTT.

CDR3 loop: CASSSWDNYNEQFF. The CDR3 bases are TGTGCCAGCAGCTCCTGGGACAACTACAATGAGCAGTTCTTC. The chain links TRBV11-2 to TRBJ2-1; a possible D gene is TRBD1 (6 bases). V lost 4 bases, J lost 3 bases, and 10 bases lay in between. The length of the CDR3 is 14 residues. Germline V CDR1 and CDR2: SGHAT, FQNNGV.

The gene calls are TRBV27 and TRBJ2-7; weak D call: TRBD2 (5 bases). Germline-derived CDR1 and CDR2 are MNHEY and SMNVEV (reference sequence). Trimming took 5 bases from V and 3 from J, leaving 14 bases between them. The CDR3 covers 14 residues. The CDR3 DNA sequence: TGTGCCAGCAGTCCGTTGGAGGCGATCTACGAGCAGTACTTC. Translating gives CASSPLEAIYEQYF.

CDR3 sequence reads: CATSRDSDTQYF. The CDR3 bases are TGTGCCACCAGCAGAGATTCAGATACGCAGTATTTT. The chain joins TRBV15 to TRBJ2-3; D remains unclear. The V end lost 0 bases, the J end lost 4 bases, and 2 bases lay between the germline ends. CDR1 LNHNV and CDR2 YYDKDF come from the germline V gene (reference sequence). This CDR3 has 12 amino acids.

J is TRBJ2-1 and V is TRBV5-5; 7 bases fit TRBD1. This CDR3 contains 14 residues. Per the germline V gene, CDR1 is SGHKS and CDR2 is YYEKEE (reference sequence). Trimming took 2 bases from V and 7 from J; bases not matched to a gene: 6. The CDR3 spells CASSLGTGVNEQFF. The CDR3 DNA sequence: TGTGCCAGCAGCTTAGGTACAGGGGTTAATGAGCAGTTCTTC.

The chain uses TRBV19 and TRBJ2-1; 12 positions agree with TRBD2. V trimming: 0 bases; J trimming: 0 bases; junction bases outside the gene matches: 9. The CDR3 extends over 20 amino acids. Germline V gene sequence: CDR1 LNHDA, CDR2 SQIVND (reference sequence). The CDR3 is CASSIERWTSGAISYNEQFF. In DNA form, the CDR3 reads TGTGCCAGTAGTATAGAAAGATGGACTAGCGGGGCTATCTCCTACAATGAGCAGTTCTTC.